These 26 T cell receptor beta chains were sequenced from one sample in a study of CD8+ T cells in alopecia areata. Reverse transcribed after extraction, RNA yielded cDNA as the sequencing template. The protocol was immunoSEQ multiplex PCR, while the TCRdb copy is restricted to in-frame clones and leaves out a portion. The table shows about 210,000 clones, with less than 45% occurring only once. This sample's treatment: oral pan-JAK inhibitor, 5-10 mg twice daily. Sequenced material: CD4+ T cells sorted from blood, taken at roughly week 38, from a patient treated with tofacitinib. The receptors derive from a human donor with alopecia areata.

The rearrangement uses TRBV2 and TRBJ2-6, with 8 bases matching TRBD1. Germline V lookup: CDR1 SNHLY, CDR2 FYNNEI. The CDR3 spans 15 residues. Germline trimming cut 7 bases from V and 4 bases from J; bases unmatched to any gene: 6. The CDR3 loop is CASNTGGSGANVLTF. The DNA of the CDR3 is TGTGCCAGCAACACAGGGGGTTCGGGGGCCAACGTCCTGACTTTC.

This clone came up a few times. This chain uses TRBV10-3 with TRBJ2-1; D may be TRBD2 (6 bases). CDR3 length: 12 residues. Germline V CDR1 and CDR2: ENHRY, SYGVKD. The V end was cut by 4 bases, the J end by 9 bases, with 10 bases between. The CDR3 loop reads CAISVGGIEQFF. The CDR3, as DNA: TGTGCCATCAGTGTTGGAGGGATTGAGCAGTTCTTC.

The chain links TRBV7-2 to TRBJ2-5; D may be TRBD2 (5 bases). Germline CDR1 reads SGHTA; CDR2 reads FQGNSA. This CDR3 comprises 16 residues. V lost 6 bases, J lost 0 bases, and 17 bases lay in between. Here the CDR3 DNA reads TGTGCCAGCAGTCCACTATGGTCGGGATACCAAGAGACCCAGTACTTC. The encoded protein is CASSPLWSGYQETQYF.

Only a few counts were recorded for this clone. The chain is built from TRBV19 and TRBJ1-2; 8 bases map to TRBD1. V lost 3 bases and J lost 2; bases outside the gene matches: 5. Germline CDR1 LNHDA, CDR2 SQIVND (reference sequence). The CDR3 length is 15 residues. The CDR3 region is CASSIGQGGNYGYTF. In nucleotides, the CDR3 is TGTGCCAGTAGTATCGGACAGGGCGGGAACTATGGCTACACCTTC.

This rearrangement joins TRBV7-3 to TRBJ2-7; TRBD2 aligns across 11 bases. V trimming: 5 bases; J trimming: 4 bases; junction bases outside the gene matches: 7. This CDR3 comprises 15 residues. Germline CDR1 reads SGHTA; CDR2 reads FQGTGA. Written as DNA, the CDR3 is TGTGCCAGCAGCCCCACCGGGACTAGCGGTTACGAGCAGTACTTC. Translation: CASSPTGTSGYEQYF.

The chain recombines TRBV5-1 with TRBJ2-5; 8 bases align to TRBD1. With 4 bases clipped from V and 7 bases from J, the junction kept 9 bases outside the gene matches. This CDR3 contains 14 residues. In germline, CDR1 is SGHRS, CDR2 YFSETQ. The CDR3 spells CASSPGQGVVTQYF. CDR3 in DNA: TGCGCCAGCAGCCCTGGACAGGGCGTAGTGACCCAGTACTTC.

This clone was seen only a few times. The gene calls are TRBV2 and TRBJ2-1; 10 bases match TRBD2. This CDR3 is 15 amino acids long. Germline-derived CDR1 and CDR2 are SNHLY and FYNNEI. V gave up 5 bases and J gave up 2 bases; unmatched junction bases: 3. This CDR3 reads CASSPAGGPYNEQFF. For the CDR3, the DNA is TGTGCCAGCAGTCCAGCGGGAGGGCCCTACAATGAGCAGTTCTTC.

This rearrangement joins TRBV5-6 to TRBJ2-5; TRBD1 agrees at 10 bases. J was trimmed by 5 bases and V by 4 bases; bases with no gene match: 5. In germline, CDR1 is SGHDT, CDR2 YYEEEE. The CDR3 length is 14 residues. The CDR3 nucleotides are TGTGCCAGCAGCCCGACAGGGGGCAATGAGACCCAGTACTTC. Its translation is CASSPTGGNETQYF. The full variable domain, rest sourced from reference TRBV5-6 and TRBJ2-5, is DAGVTQSPTHLIKTRGQQVTLRCSPKSGHDTVSWYQQALGQGPQFIFQYYEEEERQRGNFPDRFSGHQFPNYSSELNVNALLLGDSALYLCASSPTGGNETQYFGPGTRLLVL.

This clone was seen a handful of times. The CDR3 loop is CSVVPKGLGTGELFF. CDR3 nucleotide sequence: TGCAGCGTTGTCCCAAAGGGGCTCGGCACCGGGGAGCTGTTTTTT. The rearrangement joins TRBV29-1 to TRBJ2-2; perhaps TRBD1 as D (5 bases). This CDR3 has 15 amino acids. Trimming left V 4 bases short and J 4 bases short, with 16 bases between. Looked up from germline, CDR1 is SQVTM and CDR2 is ANQGSEA.

V gene TRBV28 combines with J gene TRBJ2-6; D gene unclear. Between the trimmed V and J ends, which lost 7 bases and 1 base, there was a span of 8 bases. The CDR3 consists of 14 residues. Germline V gives CDR1 MDHEN, CDR2 SYDVKM. CDR3 in amino acids: CASTRGSGANVLTF. The CDR3 DNA reads as TGTGCCAGCACCCGCGGTTCTGGGGCCAACGTCCTGACTTTC. Together with reference TRBV28 and TRBJ2-6, the CDR3 gives the full variable domain: DVKVTQSSRYLVKRTGEKVFLECVQDMDHENMFWYRQDPGLGLRLIYFSYDVKMKEKGDIPEGYSVSREKKERFSLILESASTNQTSMYLCASTRGSGANVLTFGAGSRLTVL.

The chain joins TRBV5-1 to TRBJ2-7, with D unclear. The CDR3 is made up of 13 amino acids. Germline values: CDR1 SGHRS, CDR2 YFSETQ. Trimming cost V 5 bases and J 2 bases, with 11 bases left between them. Written as DNA, the CDR3 is TGCGCCAGCAGGGGGATTGGTCCCTACGAGCAGTACTTC. It encodes CASRGIGPYEQYF.

The chain uses TRBV29-1 and TRBJ1-4; possibly TRBD1 for D (6 bases). V lost 4 bases and J lost 8, with 14 bases in between. Germline CDR1 is SQVTM and CDR2 is ANQGSEA. This CDR3 is 13 amino acids long. The CDR3 loop is CSVATGAVEKLFF. In DNA, the CDR3 is TGCAGCGTTGCCACGGGGGCGGTGGAAAAACTGTTTTTT.

This clone was seen only a few times. The CDR3 region has the DNA TGTGCCAGCAGTCGTTGGACTAGCGGACTCACAGATACGCAGTATTTT. Its translation: CASSRWTSGLTDTQYF. V is TRBV7-8 and J is TRBJ2-3; 10 bases agree with TRBD2. The ends lost 6 bases at V and 2 bases at J; junction bases unmatched: 8. Germline CDR1 reads SGHVS; CDR2 reads FQNEAQ. CDR3 length: 16 amino acids.

This clone was observed a handful of times. This chain links TRBV30 with TRBJ2-2; D possibly uses TRBD1 or TRBD2 (5 bases each). CDR3 size: 14 residues. V was shortened by 5 bases and J by 5 bases, with 15 bases between the two germline ends. Germline CDR1 reads GTSNPN; CDR2 reads SVGIG (reference sequence). The CDR3 nucleotides are TGTGCCTGGGGGACGGGTCAAAGGACCGGGGAGCTGTTTTTT. This encodes CAWGTGQRTGELFF.

The chain uses TRBV5-4 and TRBJ2-4; D perhaps matches TRBD2 (5 bases). Germline lookup yields CDR1 SGHNT and CDR2 YYREEE (reference sequence). V was trimmed by 1 base and J by 8 bases, leaving 13 bases between them. CDR3 length equals 14 residues. In DNA form, the CDR3 reads TGTGCCAGCAGCTTGTCTCAAAACGGGGACATTCAGTACTTC. This codes for CASSLSQNGDIQYF.

This clone was picked up one time. The chain joins TRBV6-6 to TRBJ2-5; 10 nucleotides align to TRBD2. V shed 9 bases and J 3 bases; nucleotides not matched to a gene: 4. CDR1 is MNHNY, CDR2 SVGAGI, per germline (reference sequence). The CDR3 contains 13 residues. The CDR3 nucleotides are TGTGCCAGTGGACTAGCGGAAAAAGAGACCCAGTACTTC. Amino acid sequence: CASGLAEKETQYF.

This chain joins TRBV9 and TRBJ2-7; D possibly corresponds to TRBD2 (6 bases). The CDR3 is made up of 14 amino acids. Trimming left V 5 bases short and J 3 bases short, with 15 bases between. Germline lookup yields CDR1 SGDLS and CDR2 YYNGEE. CDR3 amino acids: CASSGGNGLYEQYF. The CDR3 nucleotides read TGTGCCAGCAGTGGGGGGAACGGCCTCTACGAGCAGTACTTC.

The chain uses TRBV30 and TRBJ2-1; TRBD1 might be the D (5 bases). The V and J ends lost 8 bases and 0 bases respectively, with 14 bases between them. Germline-derived CDR1 and CDR2 are GTSNPN and SVGIG (reference sequence). The CDR3 consists of 14 residues. CDR3 in amino acids: CAGVGLSSYNEQFF. The CDR3 DNA reads as TGTGCCGGGGTGGGGCTTAGCTCCTACAATGAGCAGTTCTTC.

Only one count was recorded for this clone. The rearrangement joins TRBV4-3 to TRBJ2-7; D call uncertain. This CDR3 is 14 amino acids long. V was clipped by 0 bases and J by 6 bases, with 12 bases between them. The germline V gene has CDR1 LGHNA and CDR2 YSLEER. The CDR3 region has the DNA TGCGCCAGCAGCCAAGATCTCGGAAGGGTCGAGCAGTACTTC. Residues: CASSQDLGRVEQYF.

The V gene is TRBV9, the J gene TRBJ2-7, with a weak D call TRBD2 (5 bases). V shed 0 bases and J shed 2 bases, with 12 bases lying between them. Per germline, CDR1 SGDLS and CDR2 YYNGEE. The CDR3 extends over 15 amino acids. The CDR3 protein is CASSVGGSAPYEQYF. Here the CDR3 DNA reads TGTGCCAGCAGCGTAGGGGGTAGCGCGCCCTACGAGCAGTACTTC.

This clone showed up just a few times. V gene TRBV25-1 combines with J gene TRBJ2-7; 10 nucleotides match TRBD1. The junction had 3 bases not matched to a gene; V was cut back by 5 bases and J by 2 bases. CDR1 MGHDK and CDR2 SYGVNS come from the germline V gene. The CDR3 is 14 amino acids. The CDR3 is CASSPGTGAYEQYF. Here the CDR3 DNA reads TGTGCCAGCAGTCCGGGGACAGGGGCCTACGAGCAGTACTTC.

The rearrangement links TRBV27 to TRBJ2-7; the match to TRBD2 covers 14 bases. Trimming removed 2 bases from V and 1 base from J; junction bases left unmatched: 10. The length of the CDR3 is 19 residues. Germline V CDR1 and CDR2: MNHEY, SMNVEV (reference sequence). CDR3 sequence reads: CASSLRAGLAGEGSYEQYF. DNA of the CDR3: TGTGCCAGCAGTTTACGTGCGGGACTAGCGGGAGAAGGGTCCTACGAGCAGTACTTC.

The V and J genes are TRBV14 and TRBJ2-3; perhaps D is TRBD1 or TRBD2 (7 bases each). CDR1 is SGHDN and CDR2 is FVKESK in the germline V gene. CDR3 size: 15 residues. Trimming stripped 2 bases from V and 4 bases from J, with 13 bases between. CDR3 sequence reads: CASSQRQGGSDTQYF. The CDR3 coding sequence is TGTGCCAGCAGCCAAAGACAGGGAGGGTCAGATACGCAGTATTTT.

This clone was picked up a small number of times. The chain joins TRBV5-8 to TRBJ2-5, with D maybe TRBD1 (5 bases). Germline CDR1 SGHTS, CDR2 YDEGEE. The germline V and J ends were trimmed by 6 bases and 2 bases, with 11 bases remaining between them. The CDR3 has 13 residues. This chain's CDR3 is CASTRQGQETQYF. The DNA for the CDR3 is TGTGCCAGCACAAGGCAGGGACAAGAGACCCAGTACTTC.

This clone showed up just a few times. The DNA for the CDR3 is TGTGCCTGGAGTGTACCTGGGGAGGGGTGGAACAATGAGCAGTTCTTC. As protein: CAWSVPGEGWNNEQFF. The chain uses TRBV30 and TRBJ2-1; 7 bases are shared with TRBD2. The CDR3 has 16 amino acids. The J segment lost 5 bases and the V segment lost 0 bases, leaving 10 bases of the junction unmatched. Germline V CDR1 and CDR2: GTSNPN, SVGIG (reference sequence).

J is TRBJ2-3 and V is TRBV4-1; the match to TRBD2 covers 7 bases. CDR1 is MGHRA, CDR2 YSYEKL, per germline. The CDR3 runs 17 residues. The V segment lost 4 bases and the J segment 4 bases; nucleotides outside the gene matches: 14. CDR3 in DNA: TGCGCCAGCAGCCCATTGCCGGGGGGAGTCGGAGCAGATACGCAGTATTTT. Protein sequence: CASSPLPGGVGADTQYF.